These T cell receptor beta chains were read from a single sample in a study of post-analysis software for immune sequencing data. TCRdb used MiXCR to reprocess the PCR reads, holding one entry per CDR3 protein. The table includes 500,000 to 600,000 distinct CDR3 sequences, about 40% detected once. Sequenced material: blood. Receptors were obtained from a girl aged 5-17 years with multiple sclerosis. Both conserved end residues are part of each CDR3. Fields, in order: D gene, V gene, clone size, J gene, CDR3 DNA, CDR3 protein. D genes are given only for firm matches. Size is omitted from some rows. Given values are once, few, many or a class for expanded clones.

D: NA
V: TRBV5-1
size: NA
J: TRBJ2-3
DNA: TGCGCCAGCAGAGGTGCGGACCGGGCAGATACGCAGTATTTT
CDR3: CASRGADRADTQYF

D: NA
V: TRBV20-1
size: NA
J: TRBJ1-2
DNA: TGCAGTGCTAGAGATCAGAACTATGGCTACACCTTC
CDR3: CSARDQNYGYTF

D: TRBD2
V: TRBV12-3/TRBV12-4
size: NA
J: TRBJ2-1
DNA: TGTGCCAGCGCATCTAGCGGGAGGGGGTACAATGAGCAGTTCTTC
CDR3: CASASSGRGYNEQFF

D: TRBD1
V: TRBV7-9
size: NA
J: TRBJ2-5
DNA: TGTGCCAGCAACCAAGGACAGGCGGCATTCCAAGAGACCCAGTACTTC
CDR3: CASNQGQAAFQETQYF

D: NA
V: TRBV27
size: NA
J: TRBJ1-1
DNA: TGTGCCAGCAGTTTATCGATGGTTGCGGGCACTGAAGCTTTCTTT
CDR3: CASSLSMVAGTEAFF

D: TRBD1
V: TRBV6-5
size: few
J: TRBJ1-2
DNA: TGTGCCAGCAGTTCCCCGGGACAGGGCTATGGCTACACCTTC
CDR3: CASSSPGQGYGYTF

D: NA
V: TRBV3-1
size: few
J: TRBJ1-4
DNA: TGTGCCAGCAGCCGGACACCGGCCGTCCGTCCCCTGTTTTTT
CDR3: CASSRTPAVRPLFF

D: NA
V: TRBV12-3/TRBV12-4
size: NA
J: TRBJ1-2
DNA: TGTGCCAGCACCGATACATGGGACATCAACTATGGCTACACCTTC
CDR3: CASTDTWDINYGYTF

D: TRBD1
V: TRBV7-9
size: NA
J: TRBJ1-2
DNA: TGTGCCAGCAGCCCTAATCCGACAGGGGATGGCTACACCTTC
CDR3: CASSPNPTGDGYTF

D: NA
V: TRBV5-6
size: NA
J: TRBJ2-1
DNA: TGTGCCAGCAGCCAGGGGTTCGGTGAGCAGTTCTTC
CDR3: CASSQGFGEQFF

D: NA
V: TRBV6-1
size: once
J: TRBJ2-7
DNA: TGTGCCAGCAAGGGGCCAGGGGCCACCTACGAGCAGTACTTC
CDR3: CASKGPGATYEQYF

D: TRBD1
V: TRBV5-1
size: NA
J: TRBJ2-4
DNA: TGCGCCAGCAGCTTGGAATCCACGGACAGGCAAAACATTCAGTACTTC
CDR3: CASSLESTDRQNIQYF

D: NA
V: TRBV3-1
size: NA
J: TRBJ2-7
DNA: TGTGCCAGCAGCCCGGTGGGTACCTACGAGCAGTACTTC
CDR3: CASSPVGTYEQYF

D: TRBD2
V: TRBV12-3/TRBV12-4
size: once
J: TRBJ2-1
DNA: TGTGCCAGCAGTTTCCCGGGCGGGGGGCGATGGAATGAGCAGTTCTTC
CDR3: CASSFPGGGRWNEQFF

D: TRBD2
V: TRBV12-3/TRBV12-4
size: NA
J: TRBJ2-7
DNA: TGTGCCAGCAGTCCGCTAGCGGGATTCGGCTACGAGCAGTACTTC
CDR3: CASSPLAGFGYEQYF

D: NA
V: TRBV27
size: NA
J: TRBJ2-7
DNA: TGTGCCAGCAGTTTAAGTCCCGGGCTCGAGCAGTACTTC
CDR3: CASSLSPGLEQYF

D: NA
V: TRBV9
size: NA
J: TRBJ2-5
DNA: TGTGCCAGCAGCCCAGGGTCTAGTTACCAAGAGACCCAGTACTTC
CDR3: CASSPGSSYQETQYF

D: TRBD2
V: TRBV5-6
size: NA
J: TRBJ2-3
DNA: TGTGCCAGCAGCTACAGGACTAGCGGGGGCACAGATACGCAGTATTTT
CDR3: CASSYRTSGGTDTQYF

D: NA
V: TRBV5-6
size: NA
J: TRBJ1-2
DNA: TGTGCCAGCACCAATGGGGTCTATGGCTACACCTTC
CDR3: CASTNGVYGYTF

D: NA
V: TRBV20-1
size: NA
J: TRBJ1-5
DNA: TGCAGTGCTAGGGGCCAGGGAGACCAGCCCCAGCATTTT
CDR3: CSARGQGDQPQHF

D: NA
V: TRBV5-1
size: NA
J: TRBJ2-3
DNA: TGCGCCAGCAGCTTAGGTGCGAGATACGGAAGCACAGATACGCAGTATTTT
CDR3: CASSLGARYGSTDTQYF

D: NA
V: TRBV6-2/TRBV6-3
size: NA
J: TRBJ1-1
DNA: TGTGCCAGCAGAGAAGATACGTTGAACACTGAAGCTTTCTTT
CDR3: CASREDTLNTEAFF

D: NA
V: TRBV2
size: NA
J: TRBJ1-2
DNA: TGTGCCAGCAGTGAAGGTTCCTATGGCTACACCTTC
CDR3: CASSEGSYGYTF

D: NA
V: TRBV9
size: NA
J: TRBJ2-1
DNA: TGTGCCAGCAGCACCGTTGGGGGACGGACCCCCTACAATGAGCAGTTCTTC
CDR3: CASSTVGGRTPYNEQFF

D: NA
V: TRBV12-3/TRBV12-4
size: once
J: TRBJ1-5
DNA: TGTGCCAGCCGTAAACTTAATCAGCCCCAGCATTTT
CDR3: CASRKLNQPQHF

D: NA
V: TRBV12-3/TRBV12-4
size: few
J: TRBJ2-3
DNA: TGTGCCAGCAGTGGAGGTGCTAGCACAGATACGCAGTATTTT
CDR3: CASSGGASTDTQYF

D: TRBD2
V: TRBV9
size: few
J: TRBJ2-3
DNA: TGTGCCAGCAGCGTACTAGCGGGTGGCGCAGATACGCAGTATTTT
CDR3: CASSVLAGGADTQYF

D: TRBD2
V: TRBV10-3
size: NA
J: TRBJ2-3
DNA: TGTGCCACACATAGACTAGCGGGACCGACAGATACGCAGTATTTT
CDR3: CATHRLAGPTDTQYF

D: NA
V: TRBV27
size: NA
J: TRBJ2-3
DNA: TGTGCCAGCAGTTACAAACGAACAGATACGCAGTATTTT
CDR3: CASSYKRTDTQYF

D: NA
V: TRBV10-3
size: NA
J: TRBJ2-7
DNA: TGTGCCATCAGCTTCCAGGGGATTTCCCACGAGCAGTACTTC
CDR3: CAISFQGISHEQYF

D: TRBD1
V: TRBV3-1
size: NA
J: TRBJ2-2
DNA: TGTGCCAGCGGGGACAGGGACCACACCGGGGAGCTGTTTTTT
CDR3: CASGDRDHTGELFF

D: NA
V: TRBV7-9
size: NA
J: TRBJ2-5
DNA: TGTGCCAGCAGCTTACATTCCGATGAGCAGTACTTC
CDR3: CASSLHSDEQYF

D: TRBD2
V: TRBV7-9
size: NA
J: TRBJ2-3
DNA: TGTGCCACCCTAGAGCGGGGTCCCTACACAGATACGCAGTATTTT
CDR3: CATLERGPYTDTQYF

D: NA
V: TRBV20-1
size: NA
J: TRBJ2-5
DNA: TGCAGTGCTAGAGAAACTCGCAGGCAAGAGACCCAGTACTTC
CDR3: CSARETRRQETQYF

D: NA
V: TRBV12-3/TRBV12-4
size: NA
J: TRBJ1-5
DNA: TGTGCCAGCAGTTTGGGGCAGGACAGGCCCCAGCATTTT
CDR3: CASSLGQDRPQHF

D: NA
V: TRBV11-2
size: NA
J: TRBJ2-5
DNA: TGTACCAGCAGCGACGGATGGGAGACCCAGTACTTC
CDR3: CTSSDGWETQYF

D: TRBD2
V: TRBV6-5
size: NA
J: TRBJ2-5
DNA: TGTGCCAGCAGTTACGGGAGTAGCGGGAGGTGGTACTTC
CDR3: CASSYGSSGRWYF

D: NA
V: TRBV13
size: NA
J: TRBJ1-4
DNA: TGTGCCAGCAGCTTAAACAGGGCGACTAATGAAAAACTGTTTTTT
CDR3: CASSLNRATNEKLFF

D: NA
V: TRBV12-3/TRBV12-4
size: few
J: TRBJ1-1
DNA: TGTGCCAGCAGCAGGGGTGGTGAAGCTTTCTTT
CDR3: CASSRGGEAFF

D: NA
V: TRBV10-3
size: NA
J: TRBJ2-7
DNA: TGTGCCATCAGTGAGCATCTAGCTCAGACCTACGAGCAGTACTTC
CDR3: CAISEHLAQTYEQYF

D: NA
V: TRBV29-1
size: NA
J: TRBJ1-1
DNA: TGCAGCGTTGTGGTCCCAGGTCCCGCTCTAGCTTTCTTT
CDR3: CSVVVPGPALAFF

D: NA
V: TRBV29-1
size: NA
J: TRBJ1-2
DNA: TGCAGCGTTGAAGACAGCCCCGGATGGGGCTACACCTTC
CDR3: CSVEDSPGWGYTF

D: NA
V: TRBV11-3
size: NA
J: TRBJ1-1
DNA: TGTGCCAGCAGCTTGTCGGGGTTGAACACTGAAGCTTTCTTT
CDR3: CASSLSGLNTEAFF

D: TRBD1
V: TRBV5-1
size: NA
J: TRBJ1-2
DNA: TGCGCCAGCAGCCCCGGACAGGGGGTTAGCTATGGCTACACCTTC
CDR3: CASSPGQGVSYGYTF